Included here is one TCR beta chain sequence, with context. Its antigen is not known. The trim removed 0 bases at V and 9 bases at J, leaving 8 bases unmatched. Germline-derived CDR1 and CDR2 are PRHDT and FYEKMQ (reference sequence). The CDR3 contains 15 residues. The data were taken from a study of cytomegalovirus exposure and HLA in healthy donors. Study observations and caveats: The presence/absence work took it that sequencing depth was about the same across donors.

Both 60 Vbeta primers and 13 Jbeta primers went into the PCR. How the authors handled the data: Later analysis identified tens of millions of unique TCR beta chains, 10 million to 12 million shared. The data were produced by immunoSEQ multiplex PCR, yet TCRdb's version contains in-frame clones alone and is incomplete. V and J calls and clone size are given by that table; D and trimming were obtained from the DNA. The sample has under 200,000 clones, roughly 72% seen once; the top ten hold just over 2%. This receptor was obtained from a young woman in good health and CMV-seropositive. The V and J genes are TRBV13 and TRBJ1-5; TRBD1 matches 7 bases. The sequenced material came from PBMCs. The CDR3 nucleotides are TGTGCCAGCAGCTTAGGATCGGACAGGCGATGGCCCCAGCATTTT. Translated: CASSLGSDRRWPQHF.